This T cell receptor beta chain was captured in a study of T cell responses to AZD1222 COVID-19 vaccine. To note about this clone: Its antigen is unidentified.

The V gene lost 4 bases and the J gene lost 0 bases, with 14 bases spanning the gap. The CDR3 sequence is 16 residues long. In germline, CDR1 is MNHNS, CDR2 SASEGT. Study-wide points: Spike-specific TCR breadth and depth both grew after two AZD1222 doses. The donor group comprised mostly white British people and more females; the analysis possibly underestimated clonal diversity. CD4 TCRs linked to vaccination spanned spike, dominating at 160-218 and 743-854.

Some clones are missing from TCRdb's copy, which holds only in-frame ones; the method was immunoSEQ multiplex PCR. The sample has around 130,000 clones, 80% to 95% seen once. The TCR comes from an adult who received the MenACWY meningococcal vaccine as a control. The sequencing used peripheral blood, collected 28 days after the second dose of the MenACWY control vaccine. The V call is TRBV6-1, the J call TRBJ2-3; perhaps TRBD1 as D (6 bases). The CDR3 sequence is CASSVDRSTSTDTQYF. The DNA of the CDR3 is TGTGCCAGCAGTGTAGACAGGTCTACTAGCACAGATACGCAGTATTTT.